This TCR beta chain stems from a study of neurological immune-mediated disorders (dated by TCRdb to between 2018 and 2020). Describing the broader study: Of the roughly 34 multiple sclerosis patients, about 30 had relapsing-remitting MS and 3 had secondary progressive MS. Peripheral blood TCR-beta repertoires from patients with HTLV-I-associated myelopathy (HAM/TSP), patients with multiple sclerosis, and healthy controls were compared in the study using UMI-based sequencing. The approximately 100 TCR-beta libraries included longitudinal samples, technical triplicates and paired sorted CD4+ and CD8+ T-cell subsets alongside PBMC samples. Of the 68 subjects in the cohort, about 14 were HAM/TSP patients, approximately 35 were multiple sclerosis patients, and 20 were healthy controls. Overall results and qualifications from the work: Across subjects, expanded clones never shared an identical CDR3 amino acid sequence, which suggests that the TCR-beta repertoires in every group were private. Repertoires from 18 of 34 MS patients were grouped by phylogenetic analysis into a cluster of related CDR3 sequences, suggesting a possible repertoire-level signature. The highest TCR clonal expansion was observed in HAM/TSP patients, whereas the lowest was observed in MS patients, even when compared with healthy controls. The MS cluster showed no association with clinical or MRI features, and the authors stated that larger cohorts are needed.

For unsorted PBMC libraries, 2 million PBMCs were used after storage in RNAlater at -80 degrees C until RNA extraction. Multiple sclerosis patients were enrolled in a US clinical protocol under which disease progression was evaluated by magnetic resonance imaging. Peripheral blood was subjected to Ficoll-Hypaque density gradient centrifugation to isolate PBMCs, which were then cryopreserved in liquid nitrogen. This clonotype was seen ten or more times. It has no known antigen specificity. Within one base of it there is no much larger clone, and no base qualities were kept. From the germline V gene, CDR1 is SGHRS and CDR2 is YFSETQ. For this chain, trimming is 4 bases at the V end and 3 bases at the J end, and the number of junction bases without a gene match is 9. The CDR3 has 15 amino acids, counting the end cysteine and phenylalanine. The entry retains the CDR3 DNA only, 45 bases that are in frame from base 1.

cDNA was synthesized by template-switch 5'RACE using a primer carrying a 10-nucleotide random unique molecular identifier by which each TCR transcript was tagged. Over 170 million TCR-beta sequences, covering 15-18 subjects, were produced in each sequencing run. Total RNA was extracted with the RNeasy kit. Using the KAPA Real-time Library Amplification kit, TCR-beta VDJ regions were amplified with primers for the TCR constant region and the 5'RACE anchor. Sample indexes and Illumina adaptors were added in a first PCR, and a second PCR then increased library yield. The roughly 650 bp TCR product was size-selected on a 2% E-gel SizeSelection system after Ampure bead purification. Before pooling, library quality was checked on a Bioanalyzer, concentration was measured with Qubit, and libraries were quantified with the Kapa Library Quantification kit. An Illumina HiSeq 2500 sequenced the libraries paired-end 2 x 150 bp. To increase sequence diversity, about 23-32% phiX was spiked into each library pool. The original pipeline was this. The UMI-based MiGEC pipeline processed quality-filtered reads and removed over 80% of raw TCR sequences during error correction. VDJ genes were aligned to IMGT germline references, and clonotypes were defined by unique CDR3 amino acid sequence plus V-J genes. Clonal expansion, Shannon diversity and CDR3 relatedness (CalcPairwiseDistances, ClusterSamples) were evaluated with VDJtools, and phylogenetic trees were built with CLCbio workbench. Expanded clones were defined as having at least 8 unique UMIs, based on coefficient-of-variation modelling across technical triplicates. TCRdb reworked the public reads: Q25 trimming with fastp, MiXCR clone assembly, productive beta chains retained. Each entry is one CDR3 protein sequence, shown with its most common DNA and genes. It is TCRdb's table, rather than the study itself, that gives the V and J calls and clone size. The table for this sample lists approximately 50,000 distinct CDR3 sequences; 3% to 3.5% of them were counted only once. The ten largest clones take up roughly 5.5% of the sample.

This TCR was sampled from a man aged 35-49 years with multiple sclerosis. The sequenced material came from PBMCs. The rearrangement joined TRBV5-1 to TRBJ2-7, with 8 middle bases fitting TRBD1. The CDR3 loop reads CASSSDRGSGYEQYF. The sequence in DNA is TGCGCCAGCAGCAGTGACAGGGGTTCAGGCTACGAGCAGTACTTC.